This TCR beta chain was recorded in a study of cytomegalovirus exposure and HLA in healthy donors. Both 60 Vbeta primers and 13 Jbeta primers went into the PCR. TCRdb's copy holds only in-frame clones and misses some; the assay was immunoSEQ multiplex PCR. Of 60,000 or so clones in the sample, 85% were seen once. CDR3 size: 14 residues. The germline V and J ends were trimmed by 6 bases and 2 bases, with 14 bases remaining between them. Germline V gene data show CDR1 as ENHRY and CDR2 as SYGVKD. This clonotype originated in a female donor in good health and CMV-seronegative. V and J are TRBV10-3 and TRBJ2-7, with D possibly matching TRBD1 (6 bases). The material sequenced was PBMCs. The CDR3 DNA is TGTGCCATCAGGACCGGGACACCCCCCTACGAGCAGTACTTC. It translates to CAIRTGTPPYEQYF.